A selection of T cell receptor beta chains follows, all from one sample in a study of T cell responses to AZD1222 COVID-19 vaccine. Measured with immunoSEQ multiplex PCR; TCRdb has only the in-frame clones, and not every one. The table records around 130,000 clones, around 88% of them present only once. This material consisted of peripheral blood, taken on day 0 of AZD1222 vaccination. The receptors were sampled from an adult in good health. CDR3s include the opening cysteine and the closing phenylalanine or tryptophan. Fields, in order: clone size, J gene, D gene, V gene, CDR3 protein, CDR3 DNA. A D gene is named only where the DNA matches it firmly. Some rows have no size entry. The others give once, few or many, or a class for an expanded clone.

once | TRBJ1-6 | NA | TRBV9 | CASSAQSSYNSPLHF | TGTGCCAGCAGCGCGCAGAGCTCCTATAATTCACCCCTCCACTTT
NA | TRBJ2-7 | TRBD2 | TRBV18 | CASSPRTSATYEQYF | TGTGCCAGCTCACCCAGGACTAGCGCAACCTACGAGCAGTACTTC
NA | TRBJ2-1 | NA | TRBV29-1 | CSVGGLYNEQFF | TGCAGCGTTGGAGGCCTATACAATGAGCAGTTCTTC
NA | TRBJ1-2 | TRBD1 | TRBV19 | CASSITGGAVDYGYTF | TGTGCCAGTAGTATCACAGGGGGCGCGGTGGACTATGGCTACACCTTC
NA | TRBJ2-1 | NA | TRBV6-5 | CASSYLVSETYNEQFF | TGTGCCAGCAGTTATTTGGTTTCCGAGACCTACAATGAGCAGTTCTTC
NA | TRBJ1-1 | NA | TRBV11-2 | CASSTFEPEAFF | TGTGCCAGCAGCACCTTCGAACCTGAAGCTTTCTTT
NA | TRBJ1-2 | NA | TRBV30 | CAWNPSGTASGPYGYTF | TGTGCCTGGAATCCCAGTGGGACGGCCTCGGGCCCGTATGGCTACACCTTC
once | TRBJ2-1 | NA | TRBV21-1 | CASSATLAGADNEQFF | TGTGCCAGCAGCGCGACCCTAGCGGGAGCGGACAATGAGCAGTTCTTC
NA | TRBJ2-7 | NA | TRBV7-2 | CASSLGLSTTPYEQYF | TGTGCCAGCAGCTTAGGTCTCTCCACCACCCCCTACGAGCAGTACTTC
NA | TRBJ1-1 | NA | TRBV5-1 | CASSLNRAPDLNTEAFF | TGCGCCAGCAGCTTAAACAGGGCCCCCGACCTGAACACTGAAGCTTTCTTT
NA | TRBJ2-1 | NA | TRBV7-3 | CASSLILGPGFGNEQFF | TGTGCCAGCAGCTTAATCCTTGGTCCAGGTTTCGGCAATGAGCAGTTCTTC
NA | TRBJ2-4 | NA | TRBV13 | CASSFGPGFEGSIQYF | TGTGCCAGCAGCTTCGGACCCGGGTTTGAGGGCAGCATTCAGTACTTC
NA | TRBJ2-7 | TRBD1 | TRBV10-2 | CASSGDSPYEQYF | TGCGCCAGCAGTGGGGACAGCCCTTACGAGCAGTACTTC
NA | TRBJ1-5 | NA | TRBV12-3/TRBV12-4 | CASIKSGNQPQHF | TGTGCCAGCATCAAGTCAGGCAATCAGCCCCAGCATTTT
once | TRBJ1-4 | NA | TRBV7-2 | CASSFLAGPGTNEKLFF | TGTGCCAGCAGCTTCCTTGCGGGGCCGGGAACTAATGAAAAACTGTTTTTT
NA | TRBJ1-1 | NA | TRBV27 | CASSPGAPNTEAFF | TGTGCCAGCAGTCCCGGCGCCCCGAACACTGAAGCTTTCTTT
once | TRBJ2-7 | TRBD1 | TRBV2 | CASTGTGAYEQYF | TGTGCCAGTACCGGGACAGGGGCCTACGAGCAGTACTTC
NA | TRBJ1-3 | TRBD1 | TRBV9 | CASSVATPDRVSGNTIYF | TGTGCCAGCAGCGTAGCCACACCAGACAGGGTCAGTGGAAACACCATATATTTT
once | TRBJ1-3 | NA | TRBV30 | CAWSVGWQAGNTIYF | TGTGCCTGGAGTGTAGGTTGGCAGGCTGGAAACACCATATATTTT
NA | TRBJ1-2 | NA | TRBV5-5 | CASSPGQLNYGYTF | TGTGCCAGCAGCCCTGGACAGCTTAACTATGGCTACACCTTC
NA | TRBJ1-1 | NA | TRBV27 | CASSLGPNTEAFF | TGTGCCAGCAGTCTAGGCCCGAACACTGAAGCTTTCTTT
NA | TRBJ1-2 | NA | TRBV23-1 | CASSGPGQPQTINYGYTF | TGCGCCAGCAGCGGACCCGGACAGCCTCAAACGATCAACTATGGCTACACCTTC
NA | TRBJ2-7 | NA | TRBV2 | CASTRRYEQYF | TGTGCCAGCACCAGACGGTACGAGCAGTACTTC
NA | TRBJ1-5 | TRBD1 | TRBV7-9 | CASSLGDRGPDQPQHF | TGTGCCAGCAGCTTAGGGGACAGGGGACCGGATCAGCCCCAGCATTTT
NA | TRBJ1-2 | NA | TRBV30 | CAWGGGYNYGYTF | TGTGCCTGGGGAGGGGGATATAACTATGGCTACACCTTC
NA | TRBJ1-5 | NA | TRBV19 | CASSLQGDQPQHF | TGTGCCAGTAGTCTACAGGGAGATCAGCCCCAGCATTTT
NA | TRBJ2-1 | NA | TRBV18 | CASHVSSYNEQFF | TGTGCCAGCCACGTAAGCTCCTACAATGAGCAGTTCTTC
NA | TRBJ2-7 | TRBD2 | TRBV7-8 | CASSLGTSGSYEQYF | TGTGCCAGCAGCTTAGGGACTAGCGGGAGCTACGAGCAGTACTTC
NA | TRBJ1-1 | TRBD1 | TRBV3-1/TRBV3-2 | CASSRQGDTEAFF | TGTGCCAGCAGTCGACAGGGTGACACTGAAGCTTTCTTT
NA | TRBJ2-7 | TRBD1 | TRBV19 | CASSNQGARHEQYF | TGTGCCAGTAGTAATCAGGGGGCGCGCCACGAGCAGTACTTC
NA | TRBJ1-2 | NA | TRBV6-5 | CASSYLGQGYGYTF | TGTGCCAGCAGTTACCTTGGGCAAGGGTATGGCTACACCTTC
NA | TRBJ2-1 | NA | TRBV19 | CASSKDGLGLPYNEQFF | TGTGCCAGTAGTAAAGACGGCCTAGGGCTCCCTTACAATGAGCAGTTCTTC
NA | TRBJ2-2 | NA | TRBV3-1/TRBV3-2 | CASSQDVGFSNTGELFF | TGTGCCAGCAGCCAAGATGTTGGGTTTAGTAACACCGGGGAGCTGTTTTTT
NA | TRBJ1-5 | NA | TRBV7-8 | CASSLGEGLRSNQPQHF | TGTGCCAGCAGCTTAGGGGAGGGTCTAAGGAGCAATCAGCCCCAGCATTTT
NA | TRBJ2-1 | TRBD2 | TRBV7-2 | CASSPLTSGPYNEQFF | TGTGCCAGCAGCCCACTGACTAGCGGACCCTACAATGAGCAGTTCTTC
NA | TRBJ2-7 | NA | TRBV30 | CAWSSTSAQQYF | TGTGCCTGGAGTTCGACATCTGCCCAGCAGTACTTC
NA | TRBJ2-7 | NA | TRBV30 | CAWSSGVSGEQYF | TGTGCCTGGAGCTCGGGGGTCTCGGGGGAGCAGTACTTC
NA | TRBJ1-5 | NA | TRBV12-3/TRBV12-4 | CASSLRQAQPQHF | TGTGCCAGCAGTTTGCGGCAGGCCCAGCCCCAGCATTTT
NA | TRBJ1-5 | TRBD1 | TRBV19 | CASSTQNNDRAQPQHF | TGTGCCAGTAGTACCCAAAACAACGACAGGGCCCAGCCCCAGCATTTT
once | TRBJ2-2 | NA | TRBV7-2 | CASSSWRAGELFF | TGTGCCAGCAGCTCCTGGAGGGCCGGGGAGCTGTTTTTT
NA | TRBJ1-4 | TRBD1 | TRBV5-1 | CASSFRDRNEKLFF | TGCGCCAGCAGCTTCCGGGACAGAAATGAAAAACTGTTTTTT
NA | TRBJ1-6 | NA | TRBV5-1 | CASRTANSYNSPLHF | TGCGCCAGCAGGACAGCGAACTCCTATAATTCACCCCTCCACTTT
NA | TRBJ1-2 | NA | TRBV6-2/TRBV6-3 | CASSAAGRSGYTF | TGTGCCAGCAGTGCAGCGGGTAGAAGTGGCTACACCTTC
NA | TRBJ1-2 | NA | TRBV7-9 | CASSGQGPPSYGYTF | TGTGCCAGCAGCGGGCAGGGGCCTCCTAGCTATGGCTACACCTTC
NA | TRBJ1-4 | NA | TRBV6-5 | CASSYSDGGEEKLFF | TGTGCCAGCAGTTACTCTGACGGGGGCGAAGAAAAACTGTTTTTT
NA | TRBJ2-1 | NA | TRBV7-2 | CASGGWGEQFF | TGTGCCAGCGGCGGGTGGGGTGAGCAGTTCTTC
NA | TRBJ2-2 | TRBD2 | TRBV5-8 | CASSLGLAGPTGELFF | TGTGCCAGCAGCTTGGGACTAGCGGGACCCACCGGGGAGCTGTTTTTT
once | TRBJ2-1 | TRBD2 | TRBV4-3 | CASSQQPPGLDTYNEQFF | TGCGCCAGCAGCCAGCAACCACCGGGACTAGACACCTACAATGAGCAGTTCTTC
NA | TRBJ2-1 | TRBD1 | TRBV11-2 | CASSLDRGYNEQFF | TGTGCCAGCAGCTTAGACAGGGGGTACAATGAGCAGTTCTTC
few | TRBJ1-1 | NA | TRBV29-1 | CSAYRGTEAFF | TGCAGCGCTTACAGAGGCACTGAAGCTTTCTTT